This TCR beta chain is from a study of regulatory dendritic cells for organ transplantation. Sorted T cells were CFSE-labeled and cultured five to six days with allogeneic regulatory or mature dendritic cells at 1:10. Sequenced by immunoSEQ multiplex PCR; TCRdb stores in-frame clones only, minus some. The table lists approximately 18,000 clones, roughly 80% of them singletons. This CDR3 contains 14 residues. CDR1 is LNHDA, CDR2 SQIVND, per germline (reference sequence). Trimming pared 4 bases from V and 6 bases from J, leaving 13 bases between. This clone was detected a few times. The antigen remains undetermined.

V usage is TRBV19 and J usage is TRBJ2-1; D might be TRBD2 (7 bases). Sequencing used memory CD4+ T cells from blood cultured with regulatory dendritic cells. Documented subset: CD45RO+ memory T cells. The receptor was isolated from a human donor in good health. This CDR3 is CASSTRGPSNEQFF. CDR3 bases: TGTGCCAGTAGTACGCGGGGGCCGAGCAATGAGCAGTTCTTC.